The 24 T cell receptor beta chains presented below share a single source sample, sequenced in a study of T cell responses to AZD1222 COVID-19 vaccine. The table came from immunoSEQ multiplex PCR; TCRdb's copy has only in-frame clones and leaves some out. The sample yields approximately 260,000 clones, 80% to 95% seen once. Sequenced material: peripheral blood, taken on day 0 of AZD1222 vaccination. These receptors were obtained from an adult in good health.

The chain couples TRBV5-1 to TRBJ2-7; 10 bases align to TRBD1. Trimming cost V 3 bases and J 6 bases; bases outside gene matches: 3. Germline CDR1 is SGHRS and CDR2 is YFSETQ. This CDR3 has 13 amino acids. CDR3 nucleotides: TGCGCCAGCAGCTGGCGACAGGGGGCCGAGCAGTACTTC. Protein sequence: CASSWRQGAEQYF.

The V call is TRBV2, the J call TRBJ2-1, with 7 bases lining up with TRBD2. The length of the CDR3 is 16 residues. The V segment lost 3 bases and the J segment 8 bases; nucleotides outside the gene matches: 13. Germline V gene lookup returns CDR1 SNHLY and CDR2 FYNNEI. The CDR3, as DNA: TGTGCCAGCAGTGACCAACTAGCGTGGGGTGGTGATGAGCAGTTCTTC. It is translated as CASSDQLAWGGDEQFF.

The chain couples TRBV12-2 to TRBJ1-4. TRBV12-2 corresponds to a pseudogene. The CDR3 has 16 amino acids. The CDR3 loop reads CASRPPTGPRNEKLFF. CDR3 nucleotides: TGTGCAAGTCGCCCACCCACGGGACCGCGGAATGAAAAACTGTTTTTT.

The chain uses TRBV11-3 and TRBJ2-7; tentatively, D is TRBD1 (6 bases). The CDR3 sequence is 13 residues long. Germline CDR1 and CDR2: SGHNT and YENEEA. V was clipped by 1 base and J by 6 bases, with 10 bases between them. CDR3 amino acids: CASSLGRGAEQYF. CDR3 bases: TGTGCCAGCAGCTTAGGCAGGGGAGCCGAGCAGTACTTC.

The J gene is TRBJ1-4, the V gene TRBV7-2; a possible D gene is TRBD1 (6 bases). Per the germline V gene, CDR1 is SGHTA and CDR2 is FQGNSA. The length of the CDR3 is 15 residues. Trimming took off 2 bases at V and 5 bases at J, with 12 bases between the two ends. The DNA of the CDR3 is TGTGCCAGCAGCTTAATGGGCGGGACAAATGAAAAACTGTTTTTT. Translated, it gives CASSLMGGTNEKLFF.

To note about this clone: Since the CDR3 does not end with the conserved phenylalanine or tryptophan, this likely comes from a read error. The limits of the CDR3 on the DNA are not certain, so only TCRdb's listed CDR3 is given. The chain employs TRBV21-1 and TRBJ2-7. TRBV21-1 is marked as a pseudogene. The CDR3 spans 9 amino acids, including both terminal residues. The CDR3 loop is CASNLLVIP.

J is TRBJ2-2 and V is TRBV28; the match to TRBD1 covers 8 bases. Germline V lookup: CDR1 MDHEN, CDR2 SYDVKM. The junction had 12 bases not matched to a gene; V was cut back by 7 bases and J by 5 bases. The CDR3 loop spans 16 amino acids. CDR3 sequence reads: CASTPSAQGATGELFF. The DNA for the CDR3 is TGTGCCAGCACCCCTTCAGCCCAGGGGGCTACCGGGGAGCTGTTTTTT.

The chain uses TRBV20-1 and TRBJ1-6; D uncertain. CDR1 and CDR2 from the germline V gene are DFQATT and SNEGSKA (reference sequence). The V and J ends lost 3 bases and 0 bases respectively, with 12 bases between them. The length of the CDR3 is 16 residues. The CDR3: CSASGVGSSYNSPLHF. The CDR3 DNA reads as TGCAGTGCTAGTGGTGTGGGGAGCTCCTATAATTCACCCCTCCACTTT.

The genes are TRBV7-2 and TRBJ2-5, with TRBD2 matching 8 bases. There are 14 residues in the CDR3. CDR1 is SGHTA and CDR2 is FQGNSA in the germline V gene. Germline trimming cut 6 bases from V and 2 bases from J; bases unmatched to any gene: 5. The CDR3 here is CASRPTSGQETQYF. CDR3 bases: TGTGCCAGCAGACCTACTAGCGGACAAGAGACCCAGTACTTC.

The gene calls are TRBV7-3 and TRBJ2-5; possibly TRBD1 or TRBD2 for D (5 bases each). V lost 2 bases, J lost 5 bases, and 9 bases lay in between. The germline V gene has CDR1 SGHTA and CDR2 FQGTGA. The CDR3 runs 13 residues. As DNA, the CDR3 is TGTGCCAGCAGCTTAGGGGGATCGGAGACCCAGTACTTC. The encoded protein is CASSLGGSETQYF.

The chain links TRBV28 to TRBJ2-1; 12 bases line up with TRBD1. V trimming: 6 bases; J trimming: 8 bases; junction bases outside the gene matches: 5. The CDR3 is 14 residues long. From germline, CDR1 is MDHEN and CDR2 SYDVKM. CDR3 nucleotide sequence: TGTGCCAGCAGAACCGGGACAGGGGGCGATGAGCAGTTCTTC. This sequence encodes CASRTGTGGDEQFF.

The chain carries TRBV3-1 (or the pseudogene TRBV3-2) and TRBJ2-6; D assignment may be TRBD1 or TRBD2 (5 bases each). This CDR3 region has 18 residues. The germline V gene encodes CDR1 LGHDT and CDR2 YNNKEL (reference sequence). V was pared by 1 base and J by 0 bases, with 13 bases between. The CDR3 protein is CASSQGWGPSSGANVLTF. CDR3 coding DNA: TGTGCCAGCAGCCAAGGTTGGGGACCGAGCTCTGGGGCCAACGTCCTGACTTTC.

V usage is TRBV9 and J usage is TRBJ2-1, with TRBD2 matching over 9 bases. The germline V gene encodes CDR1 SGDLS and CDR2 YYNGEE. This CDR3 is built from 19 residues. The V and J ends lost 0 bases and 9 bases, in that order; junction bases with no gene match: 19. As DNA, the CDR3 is TGTGCCAGCAGCGTAGCCCCCTTGCTAGCGGGGTCAAGGGGGGGTGAGCAGTTCTTC. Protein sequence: CASSVAPLLAGSRGGEQFF.

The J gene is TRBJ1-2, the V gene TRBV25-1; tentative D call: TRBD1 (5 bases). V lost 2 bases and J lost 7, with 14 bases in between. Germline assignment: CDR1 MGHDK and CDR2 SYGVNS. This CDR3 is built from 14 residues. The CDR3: CASSENWQGGGYTF. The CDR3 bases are TGTGCCAGCAGTGAAAACTGGCAGGGTGGTGGCTACACCTTC.

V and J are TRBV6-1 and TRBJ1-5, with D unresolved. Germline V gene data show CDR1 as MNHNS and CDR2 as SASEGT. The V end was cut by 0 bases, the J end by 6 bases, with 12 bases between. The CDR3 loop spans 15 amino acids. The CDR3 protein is CASSEALSGIQPQHF. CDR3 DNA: TGTGCCAGCAGTGAAGCACTCTCGGGCATTCAGCCCCAGCATTTT.

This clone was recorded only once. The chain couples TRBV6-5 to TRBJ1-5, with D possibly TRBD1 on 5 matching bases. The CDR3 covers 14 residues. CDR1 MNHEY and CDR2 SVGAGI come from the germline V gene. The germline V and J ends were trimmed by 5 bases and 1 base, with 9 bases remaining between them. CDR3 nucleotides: TGTGCCAGCAGTCAGGGTAGGAGCAATCAGCCCCAGCATTTT. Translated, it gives CASSQGRSNQPQHF.

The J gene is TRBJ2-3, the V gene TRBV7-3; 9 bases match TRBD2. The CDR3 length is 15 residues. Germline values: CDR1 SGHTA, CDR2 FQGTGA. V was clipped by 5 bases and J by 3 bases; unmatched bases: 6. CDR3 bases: TGTGCCAGCAGCATTAGCGGGGGTGGTACAGATACGCAGTATTTT. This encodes CASSISGGGTDTQYF. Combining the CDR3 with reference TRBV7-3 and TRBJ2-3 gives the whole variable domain GAGVSQTPSNKVTEKGKYVELRCDPISGHTALYWYRQSLGQGPEFLIYFQGTGAADDSGLPNDRFFAVRPEGSVSTLKIQRTERGDSAVYLCASSISGGGTDTQYFGPGTRLTVL.

DNA for the CDR3: TGTGCCAGCAGCTTAGGGGGGCTAAACATTCAGTACTTC. Its translation: CASSLGGLNIQYF. V usage is TRBV7-2 and J usage is TRBJ2-4; a possible D gene is TRBD1 (6 bases). Per germline, CDR1 SGHTA and CDR2 FQGNSA. V gave up 1 base and J gave up 6 bases, with 7 bases separating them. CDR3 size: 13 residues.

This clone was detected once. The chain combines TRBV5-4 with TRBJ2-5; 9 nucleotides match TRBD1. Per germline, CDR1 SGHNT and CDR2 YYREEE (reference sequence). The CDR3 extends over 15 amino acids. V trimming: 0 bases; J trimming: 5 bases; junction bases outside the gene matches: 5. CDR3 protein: CASSLEAGQGETQYF. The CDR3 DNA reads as TGTGCCAGCAGCTTGGAAGCGGGACAGGGTGAGACCCAGTACTTC. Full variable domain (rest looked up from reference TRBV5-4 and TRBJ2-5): ETGVTQSPTHLIKTRGQQVTLRCSSQSGHNTVSWYQQALGQGPQFIFQYYREEENGRGNFPPRFSGLQFPNYSSELNVNALELDDSALYLCASSLEAGQGETQYFGPGTRLLVL.

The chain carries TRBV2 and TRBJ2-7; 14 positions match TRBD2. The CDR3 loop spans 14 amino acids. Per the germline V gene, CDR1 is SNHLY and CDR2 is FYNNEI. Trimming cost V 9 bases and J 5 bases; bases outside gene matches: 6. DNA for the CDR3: TGTGCCAGTCGAAGGGGACTAGCGGGAGACGAGCAGTACTTC. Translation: CASRRGLAGDEQYF.

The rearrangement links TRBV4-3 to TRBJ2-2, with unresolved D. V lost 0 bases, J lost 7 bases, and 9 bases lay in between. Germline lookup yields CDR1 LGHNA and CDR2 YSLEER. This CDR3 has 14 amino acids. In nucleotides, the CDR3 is TGCGCCAGCAGCCAAGAAATCCCCGGCGGGGAGCTGTTTTTT. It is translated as CASSQEIPGGELFF.

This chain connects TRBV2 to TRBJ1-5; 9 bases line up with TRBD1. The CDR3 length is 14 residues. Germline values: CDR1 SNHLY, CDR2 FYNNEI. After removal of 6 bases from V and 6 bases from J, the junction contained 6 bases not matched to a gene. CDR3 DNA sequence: TGTGCCAGCAGACCTACAGGGGGCTTTCAGCCCCAGCATTTT. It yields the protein CASRPTGGFQPQHF.

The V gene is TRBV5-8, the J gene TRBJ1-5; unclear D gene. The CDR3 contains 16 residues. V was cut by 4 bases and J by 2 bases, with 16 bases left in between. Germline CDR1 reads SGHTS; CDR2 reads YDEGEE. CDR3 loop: CASSAGRSAGNQPQHF. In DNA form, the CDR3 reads TGTGCCAGCAGCGCAGGACGGTCGGCGGGCAATCAGCCCCAGCATTTT.

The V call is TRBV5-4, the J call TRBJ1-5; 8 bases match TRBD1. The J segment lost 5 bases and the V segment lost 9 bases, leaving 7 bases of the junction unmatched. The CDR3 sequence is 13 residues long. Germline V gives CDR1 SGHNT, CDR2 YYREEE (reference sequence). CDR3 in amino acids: CATRQGPYQPQHF. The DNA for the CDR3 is TGTGCCACCAGACAGGGGCCCTATCAGCCCCAGCATTTT.